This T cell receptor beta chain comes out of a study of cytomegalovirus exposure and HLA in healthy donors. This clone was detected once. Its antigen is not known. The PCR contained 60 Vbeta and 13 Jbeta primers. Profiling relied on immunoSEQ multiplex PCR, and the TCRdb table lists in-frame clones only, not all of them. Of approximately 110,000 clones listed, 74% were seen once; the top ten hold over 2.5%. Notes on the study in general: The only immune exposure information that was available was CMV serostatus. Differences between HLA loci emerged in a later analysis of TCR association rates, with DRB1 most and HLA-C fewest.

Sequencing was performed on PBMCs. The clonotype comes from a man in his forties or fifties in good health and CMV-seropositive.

CDR3 in amino acids: CASSRGQGVTDTQYF. CDR3 nucleotide sequence: TGCGCCAGCAGCCGGGGACAGGGGGTCACAGATACGCAGTATTTT. This rearrangement joins TRBV5-1 to TRBJ2-3; 11 positions agree with TRBD1. V trimming: 4 bases; J trimming: 2 bases; junction bases outside the gene matches: 3. The CDR3 contains 15 residues. Per the germline V gene, CDR1 is SGHRS and CDR2 is YFSETQ. Full variable domain (rest looked up from reference TRBV5-1 and TRBJ2-3): KAGVTQTPRYLIKTRGQQVTLSCSPISGHRSVSWYQQTPGQGLQFLFEYFSETQRNKGNFPGRFSGRQFSNSRSEMNVSTLELGDSALYLCASSRGQGVTDTQYFGPGTRLTVL.